A selection of T cell receptor beta chains follows, all from one sample in a study of T cell clones after liver transplantation. Repertoires were generated with immunoSEQ multiplex PCR, while TCRdb's copy carries only in-frame clones and drops some. The sample has tens of thousands of clones, 60% to 80% seen once; the top ten hold around 9.7%. The material was CD4+ T cells from blood, obtained at the 22-month timepoint. These receptors all come from a human patient who received a liver transplant. Some T cells may be supplied by the graft donor. CDR3s include the opening cysteine and the closing phenylalanine or tryptophan. A D gene is named only where the DNA matches it firmly. Clone size appears in some rows only: once, few, many, or a class for an expanded clone.

>.|TRBV28|TRBJ1-2|.
CASSSPGGPRNYGYTF
TGTGCCAGCAGTTCCCCTGGGGGGCCGCGTAACTATGGCTACACCTTC
>.|TRBV6-1|TRBJ1-2|.
CASSETEGGYGYTF
TGTGCCAGCAGTGAAACAGAGGGAGGCTATGGCTACACCTTC
>TRBD1|TRBV30|TRBJ1-1|few
CAWSGKDRGYTEAFF
TGTGCCTGGAGTGGCAAGGACAGGGGTTACACTGAAGCTTTCTTT
>.|TRBV25-1|TRBJ2-5|few
CASSDPRRGQETQYF
TGTGCCAGCAGTGACCCCAGGCGGGGTCAAGAGACCCAGTACTTC
>.|TRBV5-1|TRBJ2-3|.
CASSLEVAFAGLSF
TGCGCCAGCAGCTTGGAAGTGGCATTTGCAGGCCTTTCCTTT
>.|TRBV5-5|TRBJ1-3|once
CASSLFLGDAGNTIYF
TGTGCCAGCAGCTTGTTTCTCGGGGACGCTGGAAACACCATATATTTT
>TRBD1|TRBV28|TRBJ2-7|.
CASSSRPGQPYEQYF
TGTGCCAGCAGTTCCCGACCGGGACAGCCCTACGAGCAGTACTTC
>.|TRBV7-2|TRBJ1-6|.
CASSLVSPLHF
TGTGCCAGCAGCTTAGTGTCACCCCTCCACTTT
>TRBD2|TRBV28|TRBJ2-3|.
CASSASGVSTDTQYF
TGTGCCAGCAGTGCTAGCGGGGTTAGCACAGATACGCAGTATTTT
>TRBD1|TRBV7-9|TRBJ1-4|.
CASSLATSAGGASNEKLFF
TGTGCCAGCAGCTTAGCCACCTCGGCAGGGGGCGCGTCTAATGAAAAACTGTTTTTT
>.|TRBV10-3|TRBJ2-6|once
CAIRGDTGANVLTF
TGTGCCATCAGAGGGGACACTGGGGCCAACGTCCTGACTTTC
>.|TRBV28|TRBJ2-7|.
CASTMAGLYEQYF
TGTGCCAGCACCATGGCCGGACTATACGAGCAGTACTTC
>.|TRBV5-8|TRBJ1-1|few
CASSPQQLSAGPYTEAFF
TGTGCCAGCAGCCCGCAACAGCTTTCGGCAGGACCTTACACTGAAGCTTTCTTT
>.|TRBV4-1|TRBJ1-1|.
CASSPLARFLMDTEAFF
TGCGCCAGCAGCCCACTTGCCCGTTTTCTCATGGACACTGAAGCTTTCTTT
>.|TRBV5-6|TRBJ1-2|.
CASSRQNYGYTF
TGTGCCAGCAGCAGACAGAACTATGGCTACACCTTC
>TRBD1|TRBV15|TRBJ2-7|.
CATSRDRGRYEQYF
TGTGCCACCAGCAGGGACAGGGGGCGTTACGAGCAGTACTTT
>TRBD1|TRBV5-8|TRBJ2-7|few
CASSWLPRGQGADEQYF
TGTGCCAGCAGCTGGCTACCCCGGGGACAGGGGGCCGACGAGCAGTACTTC
>.|TRBV5-4|TRBJ2-7|.
CASSLVGASNYEQYF
TGTGCCAGCAGCTTGGTCGGGGCGTCGAACTACGAGCAGTACTTC
>.|TRBV15|TRBJ1-5|.
CATSRGDSNQPQHF
TGTGCCACCAGCAGAGGTGATAGCAATCAGCCCCAGCATTTT
>TRBD2|TRBV5-1|TRBJ2-3|.
CASSLGGGASTADTQYF
TGCGCCAGCAGCTTAGGCGGGGGGGCAAGTACGGCAGATACGCAGTATTTT
>.|TRBV19|TRBJ1-2|once
CASRQPGQRNYGYTF
TGTGCCAGTAGGCAGCCGGGACAAAGAAACTATGGCTACACCTTC
>.|TRBV7-2|TRBJ1-6|few
CASSLNSPLHF
TGTGCCAGCAGCCTTAATTCACCCCTCCACTTT
>.|TRBV6-1|TRBJ2-3|.
CASSGSATDTQYF
TGTGCCAGCAGTGGATCAGCCACAGATACGCAGTATTTT
>.|TRBV30|TRBJ1-2|.
CASHGAGWHGYTF
TGTGCCTCCCACGGGGCAGGGTGGCATGGCTACACCTTC
>.|TRBV19|TRBJ2-5|.
CASSMGRGETQYF
TGTGCCAGTAGTATGGGGAGGGGGGAGACCCAGTACTTC
>.|TRBV2|TRBJ1-6|.
CASRQALRDNSPLHF
TGTGCCAGCAGACAGGCCCTACGGGATAATTCACCCCTCCACTTT
>.|TRBV5-6|TRBJ2-2|.
CASTRDLITGELFF
TGTGCCAGCACCCGGGACCTGATCACCGGGGAGCTGTTTTTT
>.|TRBV2|TRBJ1-3|.
CASSEVGGKRGNTIYF
TGTGCCAGCAGTGAAGTAGGGGGAAAAAGAGGAAACACCATATATTTT
>TRBD1|TRBV6-1|TRBJ2-1|.
CASKLQGQGFNEQFF
TGTGCCAGCAAACTACAGGGACAGGGGTTCAATGAGCAGTTCTTC